Below, 32 T cell receptor beta chains from the same sample are listed, as sequenced in a study of T cells in Graves' hyperthyroidism and ophthalmopathy. Authors of the study amplified TCR beta CDR3 regions from RNA transcripts. The HTBI primer set served for first-round RT-PCR of the TCR CDR3. TCRdb fed the multiplex PCR reads into MiXCR, producing one record per CDR3 protein. The repertoire holds over 650,000 distinct CDR3 sequences, with about 45% as singletons. The sequencing input was peripheral blood or thyroid tissue (not recorded which). Every receptor here comes from an adult man with Graves' disease, either hyperthyroidism or ophthalmopathy (not recorded which).

About this clonotype: The junction differs from germline at one of its ends, possibly a read error. The genes are TRBV7-8 and TRBJ2-7; D gene uncertain. The germline CDR1 and CDR2 sequences are SGHVS and FQNEAQ. This CDR3 contains 12 residues. The CDR3 is CASSEADEKQYF. DNA of the CDR3: TGCGCCAGCAGTGAGGCGGATGAGAAGCAGTACTTC.

V gene TRBV19 combines with J gene TRBJ1-5, with a tentative D call TRBD1 (6 bases). CDR1 is LNHDA, CDR2 SQIVND, per germline (reference sequence). Between the trimmed V and J ends, which lost 3 bases and 3 bases, there was a span of 15 bases. The CDR3 has 16 amino acids. CDR3 sequence (DNA): TGTGCCAGTAGTATCCCCTCCAGGGGATCCAATCAGCCCCAGCATTTT. Its protein is CASSIPSRGSNQPQHF.

The chain links TRBV20-1 to TRBJ2-7; TRBD1 matches at 7 bases. There are 14 residues in the CDR3. Germline V gene data show CDR1 as DFQATT and CDR2 as SNEGSKA (reference sequence). Germline trimming cut 7 bases from V and 0 bases from J; bases unmatched to any gene: 9. The CDR3 sequence is CSVPQGHRSYEQYF. In DNA, the CDR3 is TGCAGTGTCCCACAGGGGCATCGCTCCTACGAGCAGTACTTC.

The rearrangement joins TRBV10-3 to TRBJ1-6; TRBD1 aligns across 9 bases. Unmatched junction bases numbered 25, after V lost 4 bases and J lost 0 bases. Germline V gene data show CDR1 as ENHRY and CDR2 as SYGVKD. The CDR3 consists of 24 residues. In DNA, the CDR3 is TGTGCCATCAGTGTGGGGACAGGGTCTGTTGCCACCCGAAAAAAAAGCTCCTATAATTCACCCCTCCACTTT. It specifies CAISVGTGSVATRKKSSYNSPLHF.

The gene calls are TRBV24-1 and TRBJ2-2, with D unclear. Between the trimmed V and J ends, which lost 0 bases and 1 base, there was a span of 8 bases. The germline CDR1 and CDR2 sequences are KGHDR and SFDVKD. The CDR3 contains 16 residues. The CDR3 region has the DNA TGTGCCACCAGTGATTTGCACTATAAGAACACCGGGGAGCTGTTTTTT. Translating it yields CATSDLHYKNTGELFF.

The chain has TRBV12-3 or TRBV12-4 and TRBJ2-7, with TRBD1 identical over 7 bases. V lost 6 bases and J lost 6; bases outside the gene matches: 5. The CDR3 contains 12 residues. CDR3 sequence reads: CASRLAGGEQYF. Here the CDR3 DNA reads TGTGCCAGCAGGCTAGCAGGGGGCGAGCAGTACTTC.

The chain couples TRBV7-9 to TRBJ1-2, with 7 bases aligning to TRBD1. The CDR3 totals 17 residues. V shed 11 bases, J shed 0 bases, and the junction held 18 bases outside the gene matches. Germline CDR1 reads SEHNR; CDR2 reads FQNEAQ (reference sequence). DNA for the CDR3: TGTGCCTGGAGTACGGGCACCGCGACAGGGACTAACTATGGCTACACCTTC. Its translation: CAWSTGTATGTNYGYTF.

The V call is TRBV7-8, the J call TRBJ1-2; D not resolved. Germline CDR1 and CDR2: SGHVS and FQNEAQ. The CDR3 consists of 14 residues. Trimming cost V 3 bases and J 2 bases, with 10 bases left between them. CDR3 sequence: CASSLQTSNYGYTF. The CDR3, as DNA: TGTGCCAGCAGCTTGCAAACTTCCAACTATGGCTACACCTTC.

The sample holds many counts of this clonotype. The V and J genes are TRBV29-1 and TRBJ2-7; D gene uncertain. CDR3 length equals 14 residues. V gave up 3 bases and J gave up 1 base, with 13 bases separating them. From germline, CDR1 is SQVTM and CDR2 ANQGSEA. The CDR3 loop is CSVEEDGVSYEQYF. The DNA of the CDR3 is TGCAGCGTTGAGGAAGATGGCGTTTCCTACGAGCAGTACTTC.

This sequence joins TRBV19 and TRBJ1-4, with D unclear. The CDR3 is 16 amino acids. Germline values: CDR1 LNHDA, CDR2 SQIVND (reference sequence). V lost 5 bases, J lost 0 bases, and 13 bases lay in between. The CDR3 coding sequence is TGTGCCAGTAGTTTCTTGCGGACTGCAACTAATGAAAAACTGTTTTTT. It translates to CASSFLRTATNEKLFF.

This CDR3 reads CASNGQGEKLFF. The DNA of the CDR3 is TGTGCCAGCAACGGACAGGGAGAAAAACTGTTTTTT. The genes are TRBV6-5 and TRBJ1-4, with TRBD1 matching 8 bases. The CDR3 extends over 12 amino acids. CDR1 and CDR2 from the germline V gene are MNHEY and SVGAGI. J was trimmed by 8 bases and V by 7 bases; bases with no gene match: 3.

This clonotype was detected ten times or more. The genes are TRBV29-1 and TRBJ1-3; D unresolved. The CDR3 covers 12 residues. Trimming took 6 bases from V and 6 from J, leaving 12 bases between them. Per germline, CDR1 SQVTM and CDR2 ANQGSEA. The CDR3 DNA sequence: TGCAGCGTCATCACGGGAGTAAACACCATATATTTT. This encodes CSVITGVNTIYF.

The chain uses TRBV29-1 and TRBJ2-7, with D perhaps being TRBD1 or TRBD2 (6 bases each). V was shortened by 7 bases and J by 3 bases, with 13 bases between the two germline ends. CDR1 SQVTM and CDR2 ANQGSEA come from the germline V gene. The CDR3 is made up of 12 amino acids. CDR3 region: CSGGGTIYEQYF. In nucleotides, the CDR3 is TGCAGCGGAGGGGGGACGATCTACGAGCAGTACTTC.

DNA of the CDR3: TGTGCCAGCAGTGGACGGACAGGGGATAATGAAAAACTGTTTTTT. Residues: CASSGRTGDNEKLFF. The chain recombines TRBV2 with TRBJ1-4; 9 bases match TRBD1. With 4 bases clipped from V and 4 bases from J, the junction kept 4 bases outside the gene matches. The CDR3 contains 15 residues. Germline CDR1 is SNHLY and CDR2 is FYNNEI.

This clonotype was seen a handful of times. This chain joins TRBV7-6 and TRBJ2-7, with 8 bases matching TRBD2. Germline V gene data show CDR1 as SGHVS and CDR2 as FNYEAQ. The ends lost 1 base at V and 2 bases at J; junction bases unmatched: 7. CDR3 length: 16 residues. The chain's CDR3 is CASSLEAAGATYEQYF. The CDR3 DNA reads TGTGCCAGCAGCTTAGAGGCAGCGGGGGCCACCTACGAGCAGTACTTC.

In the case of this clonotype: It is unclear where the CDR3 begins or ends on the DNA, so no DNA is shown, and the CDR3 is as TCRdb lists it. The J gene is TRBJ2-2, the V gene TRBV19; no check of the table's D call, TRBD1, against the DNA was made. CDR1 and CDR2 from the germline V gene are LNHDA and SQIVND (reference sequence). The CDR3 has 24 residues if both end residues are counted. CDR3 protein: CASRPGTGAYYEQYFGPGTGELFF.

The chain uses TRBV25-1 and TRBJ1-6; TRBD1 is a possible D gene (6 bases). CDR3 size: 13 residues. V lost 7 bases, J lost 12 bases, and 16 bases lay in between. CDR1 MGHDK and CDR2 SYGVNS come from the germline V gene. This CDR3 reads CASMRSGVRPLHF. CDR3 sequence (DNA): TGTGCCAGCATGAGGTCAGGGGTTCGACCCCTCCACTTT.

The chain joins TRBV12-3 or TRBV12-4 to TRBJ1-1; the D gene is possibly TRBD1 (5 bases). V was cut by 5 bases and J by 6 bases, with 16 bases left in between. This CDR3 contains 14 residues. The CDR3 loop reads CASSPGVGTAEAFF. CDR3 in DNA: TGTGCCAGCAGTCCGGGGGTGGGCACGGCTGAAGCTTTCTTT.

The sample holds many counts of this clonotype. The gene calls are TRBV20-1 and TRBJ1-6; TRBD1 matches 8 bases. V trimming: 1 base; J trimming: 14 bases; junction bases outside the gene matches: 4. Germline loops: CDR1 DFQATT, CDR2 SNEGSKA (reference sequence). There are 12 residues in the CDR3. The CDR3 DNA reads as TGCAGTGCTAGAGCGGACAGGGAGGCCCTCCACTTT. This translates into CSARADREALHF.

This clonotype was observed once. The missing conserved phenylalanine or tryptophan at the end of this CDR3 makes a read error likely. The DNA is omitted, as the CDR3 cannot be located on it reliably, and the CDR3 follows TCRdb's listing. The J gene is TRBJ1-4, the V gene TRBV10-3; TRBD1 is the table's D call, not checked against the DNA. CDR1 and CDR2 (germline): ENHRY, SYGVKD. The CDR3 is 11 amino acids long, termini counted. The CDR3 here is CAIRKGQGTGQ.

The V gene is TRBV7-9, the J gene TRBJ2-7, with 13 nucleotides matching TRBD2. The CDR3 has 17 amino acids. The germline CDR1 and CDR2 sequences are SEHNR and FQNEAQ (reference sequence). The junction had 9 bases not matched to a gene; V was cut back by 3 bases and J by 4 bases. CDR3: CASSFRTSGGTTYEQYF. The CDR3 DNA reads TGTGCCAGCAGCTTCCGGACTAGCGGGGGCACGACTTACGAGCAGTACTTC.

This clonotype was observed at least ten times. The J gene is TRBJ1-1, the V gene TRBV14, with D possibly matching TRBD1 (5 bases). CDR1 is SGHDN and CDR2 is FVKESK in the germline V gene. V lost 4 bases and J 1 base, leaving 10 bases between the germline ends. This CDR3 has 14 amino acids. The CDR3 here is CASSLRQKNTEAFF. The CDR3 coding sequence is TGTGCCAGCAGCCTTCGACAGAAGAACACTGAAGCTTTCTTT.

CDR3 loop: CASSTGRPRDEQYF. In DNA form, the CDR3 reads TGTGCCAGCTCAACCGGGCGCCCGCGGGACGAGCAGTACTTC. The chain is built from TRBV9 and TRBJ2-7, with D possibly being TRBD2 (5 bases). V was trimmed by 7 bases and J by 5 bases, leaving 19 bases between them. The CDR3 is made up of 14 amino acids. Germline assignment: CDR1 SGDLS and CDR2 YYNGEE.

Remarks on this clonotype: Relative to the germline gene, one junction end is altered; a read error may explain this. The chain couples TRBV11-2 to TRBJ2-7; 7 bases line up with TRBD1. Germline V CDR1 and CDR2: SGHAT, FQNNGV. The CDR3 has 13 amino acids. The CDR3 DNA sequence: TGTGCCCGCAGCCTCGACAGGGCCTACGAGCAGTACTTC. Translating it yields CARSLDRAYEQYF.

This sequence joins TRBV25-1 and TRBJ1-1; 8 nucleotides line up with TRBD1. Germline-derived CDR1 and CDR2 are MGHDK and SYGVNS. V shed 4 bases, J shed 4 bases, and the junction held 8 bases outside the gene matches. The CDR3 is 15 residues long. CDR3 residues: CASSAGQGPITEAFF. In DNA, the CDR3 is TGTGCCAGCAGTGCTGGACAGGGACCCATCACTGAAGCTTTCTTT.

The V gene is TRBV2, the J gene TRBJ2-7, with 8 bases lining up with TRBD1. V was pared by 4 bases and J by 4 bases, with 6 bases of the junction left unmatched. The length of the CDR3 is 14 residues. CDR1 is SNHLY, CDR2 FYNNEI, per germline. In DNA form, the CDR3 reads TGTGCCAGCAGTGGGGCAGGGGGCCCTTACGAGCAGTACTTC. Translating gives CASSGAGGPYEQYF.

This clonotype has a count of ten or more. J is TRBJ1-2 and V is TRBV4-1; D is perhaps TRBD1 (5 bases). The CDR3 covers 12 residues. Trimming took off 1 base at V and 8 bases at J, with 8 bases between the two ends. Germline V lookup: CDR1 MGHRA, CDR2 YSYEKL. In nucleotides, the CDR3 is TGCGCCAGCAGCCAAGGGACATGGGGCTACACCTTC. Encoded protein: CASSQGTWGYTF.

This chain joins TRBV20-1 and TRBJ1-3, with unresolved D. V was cut by 5 bases and J by 0 bases, with 8 bases left in between. The germline gives CDR1 DFQATT, CDR2 SNEGSKA (reference sequence). The CDR3 is 13 amino acids. CDR3 in DNA: TGCAGTGCTGCCTACACCTCTGGAAACACCATATATTTT. Translating gives CSAAYTSGNTIYF.

This chain connects TRBV10-3 to TRBJ1-5; no clear D gene. This CDR3 is built from 11 residues. V lost 6 bases to trimming and J lost 6 bases, with 6 bases between them. Germline CDR1 ENHRY, CDR2 SYGVKD. The CDR3 loop is CAIRSGQPQHF. The CDR3 nucleotides are TGTGCCATCAGATCCGGTCAGCCCCAGCATTTT.

This clonotype was seen a handful of times. This chain uses TRBV7-2 with TRBJ2-5; the match to TRBD1 covers 11 bases. The V gene's germline CDR1 is SGHTA and CDR2 FQGNSA. V was pared by 7 bases and J by 9 bases, with 13 bases of the junction left unmatched. This CDR3 region has 15 residues. This CDR3 is CASTGTGGSRQPQYF. The DNA for the CDR3 is TGTGCCAGCACCGGGACAGGGGGTTCGAGACAGCCCCAGTACTTC.

V is TRBV7-6 and J is TRBJ2-2, with TRBD1 matching 10 bases. Germline V gene sequence: CDR1 SGHVS, CDR2 FNYEAQ. CDR3 length: 16 residues. The V segment lost 3 bases and the J segment 4 bases; nucleotides outside the gene matches: 5. The CDR3 DNA follows: TGTGCCAGCAGCTTGGTGGGACAGGGGATCACCGGGGAGCTGTTTTTT. It specifies CASSLVGQGITGELFF.

Regarding this clonotype: An end of the junction differs from the germline gene, which may be a read error. The chain combines TRBV5-1 with TRBJ2-2, with unresolved D. The CDR3 contains 12 residues. Germline CDR1 and CDR2: SGHRS and YFSETQ. CDR3 residues: CVSSLNTGELFF. The CDR3 DNA sequence: TGCGTCAGCAGCTTGAACACCGGGGAGCTGTTTTTT. The complete variable domain, with remaining parts taken from reference TRBV5-1 and TRBJ2-2, reads KAGVTQTPRYLIKTRGQQVTLSCSPISGHRSVSWYQQTPGQGLQFLFEYFSETQRNKGNFPGRFSGRQFSNSRSEMNVSTLELGDSALYLCVSSLNTGELFFGEGSRLTVL.